Reported below is one T cell receptor (beta chain). Its antigen is still unknown. The assay was immunoSEQ multiplex PCR, and TCRdb's table has in-frame clones only and misses some. The profile shows fewer than 200,000 clones, 84% of them singletons. In germline, CDR1 is SGDLS, CDR2 YYNGEE. With 4 bases clipped from V and 6 bases from J, the junction kept 8 bases outside the gene matches. The CDR3 is made up of 14 amino acids. The data were taken from a study of cytotoxic CD8 clonotypes in ibrutinib-treated CLL. Study information: Some 25 partial and 2 complete responses; at median about 63 months, about 14 remitted, some 12 progressed. Response samples were taken after a median of approximately 11 months on treatment, range 6 to 36.

Study-level findings and limits: Clonality was higher at baseline than in age-matched healthy donors and tracked circulating CD8+ T-cell counts.

The chain joins TRBV9 to TRBJ2-3; TRBD1 aligns across 7 bases. The source of this sequence is a human donor with chronic lymphocytic leukemia. Here the sequenced sample was PBMCs, taken after 24 months of ibrutinib treatment. CDR3 loop: CASSRRQGLDTQYF. The CDR3 nucleotides read TGTGCCAGCAGCAGGAGACAGGGCCTTGATACGCAGTATTTT.